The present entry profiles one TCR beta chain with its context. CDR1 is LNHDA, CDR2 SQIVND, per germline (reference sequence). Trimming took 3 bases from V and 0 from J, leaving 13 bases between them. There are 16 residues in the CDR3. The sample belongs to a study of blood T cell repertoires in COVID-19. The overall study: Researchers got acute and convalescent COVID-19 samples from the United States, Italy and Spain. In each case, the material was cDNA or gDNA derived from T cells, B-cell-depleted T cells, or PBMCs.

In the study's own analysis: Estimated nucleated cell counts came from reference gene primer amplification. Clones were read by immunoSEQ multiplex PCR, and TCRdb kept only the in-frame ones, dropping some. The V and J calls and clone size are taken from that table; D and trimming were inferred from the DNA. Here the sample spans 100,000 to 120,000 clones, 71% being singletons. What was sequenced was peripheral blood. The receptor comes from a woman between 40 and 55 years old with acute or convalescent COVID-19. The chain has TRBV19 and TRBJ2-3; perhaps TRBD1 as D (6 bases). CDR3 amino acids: CASSIIGQPSTDTQYF. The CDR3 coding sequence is TGTGCCAGTAGTATCATCGGACAGCCCAGCACAGATACGCAGTATTTT.